This T cell receptor beta chain is from a study of OX40 agonist ivuxolimab in advanced cancers. Turning to the overall study: Ivuxolimab was a fully human IgG2 agonistic monoclonal antibody targeting the costimulatory receptor OX40 (CD134). Peripheral TCRbeta sequencing was intended to test whether TCR sequence diversity was altered and clonal T-cell expansion was caused by ivuxolimab. The paper covers the monotherapy dose-escalation part of the phase I ivuxolimab trial, which included N of about 50 patients. Of the roughly 53 patients in dose escalation, about 20 had hepatocellular carcinoma, some 15 had melanoma, 9 had renal cell carcinoma and 9 had head and neck cancer. Partial responses occurred in three dose-escalation patients: two with cutaneous melanoma and one with hepatocellular carcinoma. Intravenous ivuxolimab was administered to patients every 2 weeks at six dose levels: 0.01, 0.1, 0.3, 1.5, 3 and 10 mg/kg. Prior anti-PD-1, anti-PD-L1 or anti-CTLA-4 therapy was permitted, and 30% to 50% of dose-escalation patients had received checkpoint inhibitors. A male proportion of around 80% and a mean age of approximately 62 years, ranging from about 23 to 90, were recorded for the dose-escalation cohort. Overall study outcomes, separate from this receptor: In the 0.1-3.0 mg/kg groups, partial responders had among the lowest normalized peripheral clonal expansion, particularly in CD8+ T cells. Low levels of normalized T-cell clonal expansion were also seen in some patients who did not respond. Which antigens the clonally expanded peripheral T cells were specific for was not determined. After ivuxolimab, expanded clones were on average more numerous among CD8+ T cells than among CD4+ T cells. At doses of 0.1 to 3.0 mg/kg, clonal expansion of both CD4+ and CD8+ blood T cells was observed from baseline to week 6.

Patients with a history of autoimmune disease or receiving systemic immunosuppression were excluded from the trial. Peripheral blood for TCR sequencing was collected from all dose cohorts at baseline, on cycle 4 day 1, and on cycle 7 day 1. The samples were taken from a phase I, first-in-human, multicenter, open-label dose-escalation trial of ivuxolimab. Adults with locally advanced or metastatic melanoma, renal cell, hepatocellular, or head and neck squamous cell carcinoma were enrolled in the trial. CD4+ and CD8+ T cells were sorted separately from peripheral blood before TCR sequencing. The germline V gene (reference sequence) specifies MNHEY as CDR1 and SMNVEV as CDR2. At the junction V is shortened by 0 bases and J by 3 bases, with 11 bases in between. Reading from cysteine to phenylalanine, the CDR3 counts 15 amino acids. Only the CDR3 part of the read is kept: 45 bases, read in frame from the first base.

Genomic DNA was isolated from the sorted cells so that the TCRbeta CDR3 region could be sequenced. The immunoSEQ Assay was used for sequencing of TCRbeta CDR3 regions. In TCRdb, the immuneACCESS table is reduced to in-frame sequences with V and J assigned. These tables do not hold every clone; where another copy was compared, an unresolved V gene accounts for under half, and the others remain unexplained. Recorded for this sample are about 91,000 clones; 80% to 85% of them occurred a single time. 1.1% of the sample belongs to the ten largest clones. With respect to this clone: The target of this receptor is not known. Nothing much larger sits one base from this clone, and base qualities are not available.

The input for sequencing was CD4+ or CD8+ T cells sorted from blood, taken in a trial of the OX40 agonist ivuxolimab. This sequence originates from an adult with an advanced solid tumor such as melanoma, head and neck, liver or kidney cancer. The chain was built from TRBV27 and TRBJ1-2, with a tentative D gene TRBD1 over 5 matching bases. The CDR3 here reads CASSLSTTGDYGYTF. The nucleotide sequence reads as follows: TGTGCCAGCAGTTTATCCACCACAGGAGACTATGGCTACACCTTC.